This T cell receptor beta chain was profiled in a study of response to subunit inactivated influenza vaccine. Study observations and caveats: Few additional T cells are recruited per seasonal influenza vaccination, authors suggested.

This clonotype was seen a handful of times. Its antigen is not identified. MiXCR, run by TCRdb on the RT-PCR reads, gives a single entry per CDR3 protein. This repertoire shows hundreds of thousands of distinct CDR3 sequences, around 14% found once; its top ten account for approximately 10%. Deletions cut 7 bases from V and 1 base from J, with 13 bases between. CDR1 and CDR2 (germline): MNHEY, SVGEGT. This CDR3 has 14 amino acids. Here the sequenced sample was PBMCs from blood, taken 11 to 12 days after vaccination. The chain has TRBV6-2 or TRBV6-3 and TRBJ1-1, with D possibly being TRBD1 (6 bases). The sequence was obtained from a man aged 45-65 years who received an inactivated influenza vaccine. CDR3 DNA: TGTGCCAGCAATGTCGGAGGGGGGAACACTGAAGCTTTCTTT. Translating it yields CASNVGGGNTEAFF.